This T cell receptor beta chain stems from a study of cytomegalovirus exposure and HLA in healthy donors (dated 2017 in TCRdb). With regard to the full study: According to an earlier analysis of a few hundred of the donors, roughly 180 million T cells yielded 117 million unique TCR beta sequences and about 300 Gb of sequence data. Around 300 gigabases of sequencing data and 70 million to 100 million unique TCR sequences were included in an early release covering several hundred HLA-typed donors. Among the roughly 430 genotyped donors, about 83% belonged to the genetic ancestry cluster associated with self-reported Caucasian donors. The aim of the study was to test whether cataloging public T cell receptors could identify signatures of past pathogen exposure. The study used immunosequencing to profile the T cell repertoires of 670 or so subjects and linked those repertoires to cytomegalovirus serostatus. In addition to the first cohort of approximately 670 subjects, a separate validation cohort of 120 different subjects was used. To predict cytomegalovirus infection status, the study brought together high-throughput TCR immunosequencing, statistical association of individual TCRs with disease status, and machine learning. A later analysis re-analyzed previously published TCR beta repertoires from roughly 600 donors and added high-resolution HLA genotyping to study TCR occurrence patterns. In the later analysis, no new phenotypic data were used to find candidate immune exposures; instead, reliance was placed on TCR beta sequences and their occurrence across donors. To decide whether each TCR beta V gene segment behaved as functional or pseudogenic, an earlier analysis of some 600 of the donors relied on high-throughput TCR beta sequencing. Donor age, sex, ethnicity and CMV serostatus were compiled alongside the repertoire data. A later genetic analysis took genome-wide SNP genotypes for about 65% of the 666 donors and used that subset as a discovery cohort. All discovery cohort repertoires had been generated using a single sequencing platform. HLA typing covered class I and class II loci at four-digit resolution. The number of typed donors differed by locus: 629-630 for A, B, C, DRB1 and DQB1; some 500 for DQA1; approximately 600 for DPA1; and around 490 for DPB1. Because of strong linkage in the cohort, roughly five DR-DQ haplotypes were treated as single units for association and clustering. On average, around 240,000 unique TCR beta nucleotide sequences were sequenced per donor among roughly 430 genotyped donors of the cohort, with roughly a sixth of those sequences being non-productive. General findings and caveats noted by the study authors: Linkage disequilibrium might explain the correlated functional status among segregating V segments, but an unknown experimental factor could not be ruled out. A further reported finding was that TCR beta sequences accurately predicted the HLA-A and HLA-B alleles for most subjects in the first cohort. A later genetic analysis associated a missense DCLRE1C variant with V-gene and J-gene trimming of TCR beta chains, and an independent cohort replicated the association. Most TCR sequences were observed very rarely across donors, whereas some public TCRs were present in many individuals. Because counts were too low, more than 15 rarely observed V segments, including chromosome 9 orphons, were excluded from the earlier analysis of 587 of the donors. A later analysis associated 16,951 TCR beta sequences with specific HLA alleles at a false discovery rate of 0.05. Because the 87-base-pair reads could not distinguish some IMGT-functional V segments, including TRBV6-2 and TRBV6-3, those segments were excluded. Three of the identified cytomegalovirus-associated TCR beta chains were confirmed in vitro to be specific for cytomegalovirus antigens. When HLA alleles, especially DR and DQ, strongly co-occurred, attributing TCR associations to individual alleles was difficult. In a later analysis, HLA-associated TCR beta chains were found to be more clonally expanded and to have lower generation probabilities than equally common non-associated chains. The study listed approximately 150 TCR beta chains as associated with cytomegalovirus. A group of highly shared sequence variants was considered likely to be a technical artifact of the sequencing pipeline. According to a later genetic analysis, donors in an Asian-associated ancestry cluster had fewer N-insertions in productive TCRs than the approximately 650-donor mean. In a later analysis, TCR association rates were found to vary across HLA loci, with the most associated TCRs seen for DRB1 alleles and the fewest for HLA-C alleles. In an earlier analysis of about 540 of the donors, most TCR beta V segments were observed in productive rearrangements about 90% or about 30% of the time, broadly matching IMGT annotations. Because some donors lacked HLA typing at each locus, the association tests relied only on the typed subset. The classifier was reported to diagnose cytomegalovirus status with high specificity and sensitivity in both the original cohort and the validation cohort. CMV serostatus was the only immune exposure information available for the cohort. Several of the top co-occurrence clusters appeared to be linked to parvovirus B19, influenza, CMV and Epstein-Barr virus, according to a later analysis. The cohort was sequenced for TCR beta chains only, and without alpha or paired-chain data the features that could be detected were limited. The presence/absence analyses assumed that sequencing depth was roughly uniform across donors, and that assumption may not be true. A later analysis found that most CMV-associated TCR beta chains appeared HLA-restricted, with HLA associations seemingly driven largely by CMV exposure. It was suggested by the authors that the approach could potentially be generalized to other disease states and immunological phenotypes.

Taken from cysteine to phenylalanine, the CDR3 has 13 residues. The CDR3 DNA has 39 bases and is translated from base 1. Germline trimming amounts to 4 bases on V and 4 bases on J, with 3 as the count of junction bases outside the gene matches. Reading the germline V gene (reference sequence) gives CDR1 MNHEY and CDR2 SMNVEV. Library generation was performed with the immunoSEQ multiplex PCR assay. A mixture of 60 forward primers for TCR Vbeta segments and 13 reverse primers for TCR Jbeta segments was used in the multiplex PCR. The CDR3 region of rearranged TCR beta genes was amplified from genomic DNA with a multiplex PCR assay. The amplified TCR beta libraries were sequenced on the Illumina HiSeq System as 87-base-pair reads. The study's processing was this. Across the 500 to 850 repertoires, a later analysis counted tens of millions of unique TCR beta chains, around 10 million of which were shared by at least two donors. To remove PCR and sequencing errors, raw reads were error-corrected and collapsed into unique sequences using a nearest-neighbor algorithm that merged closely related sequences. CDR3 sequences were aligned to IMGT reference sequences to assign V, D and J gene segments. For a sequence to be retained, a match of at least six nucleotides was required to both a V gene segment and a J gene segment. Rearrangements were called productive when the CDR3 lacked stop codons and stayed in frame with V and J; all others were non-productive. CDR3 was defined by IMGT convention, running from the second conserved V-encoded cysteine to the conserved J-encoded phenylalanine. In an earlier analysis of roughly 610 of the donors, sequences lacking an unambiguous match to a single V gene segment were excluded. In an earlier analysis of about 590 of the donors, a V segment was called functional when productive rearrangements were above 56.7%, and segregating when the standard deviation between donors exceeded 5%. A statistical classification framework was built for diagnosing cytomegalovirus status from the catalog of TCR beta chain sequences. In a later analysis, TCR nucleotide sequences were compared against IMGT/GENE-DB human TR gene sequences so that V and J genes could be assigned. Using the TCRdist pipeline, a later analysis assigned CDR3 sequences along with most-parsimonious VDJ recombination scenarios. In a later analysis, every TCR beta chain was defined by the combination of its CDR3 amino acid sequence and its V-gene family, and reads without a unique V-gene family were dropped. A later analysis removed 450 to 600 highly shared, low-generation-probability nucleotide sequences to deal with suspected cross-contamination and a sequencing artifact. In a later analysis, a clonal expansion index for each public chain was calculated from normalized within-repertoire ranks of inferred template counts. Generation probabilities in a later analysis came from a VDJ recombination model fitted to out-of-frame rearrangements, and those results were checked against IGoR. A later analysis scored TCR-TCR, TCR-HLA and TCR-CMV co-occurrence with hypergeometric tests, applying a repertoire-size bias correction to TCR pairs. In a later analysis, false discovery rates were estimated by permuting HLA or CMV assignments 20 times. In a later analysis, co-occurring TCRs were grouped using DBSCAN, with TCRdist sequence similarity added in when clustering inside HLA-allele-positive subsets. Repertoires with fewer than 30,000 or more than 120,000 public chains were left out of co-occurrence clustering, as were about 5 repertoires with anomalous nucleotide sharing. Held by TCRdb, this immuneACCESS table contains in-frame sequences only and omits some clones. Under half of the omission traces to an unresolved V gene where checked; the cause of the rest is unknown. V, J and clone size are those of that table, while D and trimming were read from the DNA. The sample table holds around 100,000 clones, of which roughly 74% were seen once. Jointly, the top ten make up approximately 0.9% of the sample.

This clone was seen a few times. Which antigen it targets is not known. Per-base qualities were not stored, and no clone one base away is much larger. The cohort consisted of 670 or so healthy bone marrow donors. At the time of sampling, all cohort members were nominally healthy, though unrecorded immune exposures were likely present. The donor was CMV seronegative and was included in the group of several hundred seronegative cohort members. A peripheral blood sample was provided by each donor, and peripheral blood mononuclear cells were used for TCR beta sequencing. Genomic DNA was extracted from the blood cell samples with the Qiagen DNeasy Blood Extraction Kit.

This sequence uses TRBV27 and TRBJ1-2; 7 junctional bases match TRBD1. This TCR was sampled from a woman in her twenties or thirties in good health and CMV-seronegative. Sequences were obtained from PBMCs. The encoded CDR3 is CASSWGQSYGYTF. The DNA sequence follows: TGTGCCAGCAGTTGGGGACAGAGCTATGGCTACACCTTC.